This TCR beta chain was sequenced for a study of T-cell reconstitution after alpha-beta-depleted transplantation in children. Findings of the study overall: Expanded clones from the graft, numbering several hundred, reportedly supplied alpha-beta T cells about two months after transplant. Diversity of TCRbeta at day 60 was high in some patients, arising from surviving recipient T cells and thymic progenitors.

CDR1 is DFQATT, CDR2 SNEGSKA, per germline (reference sequence). Losses at the gene ends were 6 bases for V and 8 bases for J; bases not matched to a gene: 7. This CDR3 is 12 amino acids long. About this clonotype itself: Its target is not known.

A library of TCRbeta sequences, prepared with unique molecular identifiers, was generated. TCRdb fed the PCR reads into MiXCR, producing one record per CDR3 protein. This sample has about 250,000 distinct CDR3 sequences, with 24% found just once. This TCR was sampled from a female patient aged 2 to 10 who had a stem cell transplant for congenital amegakaryocytic thrombocytopenia, so the T cells may come from the graft donor. Sequenced material: PBMCs, mostly from graft donor cells, taken 360 days after TCRalphabeta/CD19-depleted stem cell transplant. The chain is built from TRBV20-1 and TRBJ1-5; 7 nucleotides agree with TRBD1. CDR3 DNA sequence: TGCAGTGCCAAACAGGGGATTAAGCCCCAGCATTTT. It specifies CSAKQGIKPQHF.